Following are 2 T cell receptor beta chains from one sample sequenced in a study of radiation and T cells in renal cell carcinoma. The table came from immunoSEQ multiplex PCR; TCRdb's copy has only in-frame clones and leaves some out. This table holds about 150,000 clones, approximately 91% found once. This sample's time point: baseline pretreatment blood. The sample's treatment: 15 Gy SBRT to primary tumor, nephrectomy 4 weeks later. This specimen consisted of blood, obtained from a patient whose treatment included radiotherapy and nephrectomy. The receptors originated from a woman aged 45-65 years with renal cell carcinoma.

CDR3 sequence: CASSLGRVTDTQYF. CDR3 DNA: TGTGCCAGCAGCTTGGGACGGGTCACAGATACGCAGTATTTT. The J gene is TRBJ2-3, the V gene TRBV7-9, with D perhaps TRBD1 or TRBD2 (5 bases each). The CDR3 covers 14 residues. Trimming stripped 3 bases from V and 2 bases from J, with 9 bases between. Germline values: CDR1 SEHNR, CDR2 FQNEAQ (reference sequence).

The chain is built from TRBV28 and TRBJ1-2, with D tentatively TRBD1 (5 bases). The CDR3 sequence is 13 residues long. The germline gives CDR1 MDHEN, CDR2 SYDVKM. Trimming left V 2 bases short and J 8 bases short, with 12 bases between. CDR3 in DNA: TGTGCCAGCAGTTTAGCCGGGGCCTCCGGCTACACCTTC. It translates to CASSLAGASGYTF.